This T cell receptor (beta chain) was sequenced in a study of blood T cell repertoires in COVID-19. Study overall: Spain, Italy and the United States supplied samples that represented acute and convalescent COVID-19.

Trimming took off 2 bases at V and 3 bases at J, with 9 bases between the two ends. Germline loops: CDR1 SEHNR, CDR2 FQNEAQ (reference sequence). This CDR3 spans 14 amino acids. During the 2 weeks before they entered the study, exposed participants had met someone with a PCR-confirmed or clinician-diagnosed COVID-19 case. In the original workflow: By means of reference gene primer amplification, nucleated cell counts were estimated. Produced via immunoSEQ multiplex PCR; TCRdb's table is partial and in-frame only. From that table come the V and J calls and clone size; the DNA was used to work out D and trimming. The repertoire consists of 350,000 to 500,000 clones, with nearly 90% occurring once and the leading ten covering about 1.5%.

This receptor was identified in a woman in her late teens or twenties who had been exposed to COVID-19. The sequenced sample consisted of PBMCs or T cells enriched from blood (not recorded which). V usage is TRBV7-9 and J usage is TRBJ2-3, with a possible D match to TRBD2 (6 bases). The CDR3 DNA reads as TGTGCCAGCAGCTTACGGCTAGCGACAGATACGCAGTATTTT. It encodes CASSLRLATDTQYF.